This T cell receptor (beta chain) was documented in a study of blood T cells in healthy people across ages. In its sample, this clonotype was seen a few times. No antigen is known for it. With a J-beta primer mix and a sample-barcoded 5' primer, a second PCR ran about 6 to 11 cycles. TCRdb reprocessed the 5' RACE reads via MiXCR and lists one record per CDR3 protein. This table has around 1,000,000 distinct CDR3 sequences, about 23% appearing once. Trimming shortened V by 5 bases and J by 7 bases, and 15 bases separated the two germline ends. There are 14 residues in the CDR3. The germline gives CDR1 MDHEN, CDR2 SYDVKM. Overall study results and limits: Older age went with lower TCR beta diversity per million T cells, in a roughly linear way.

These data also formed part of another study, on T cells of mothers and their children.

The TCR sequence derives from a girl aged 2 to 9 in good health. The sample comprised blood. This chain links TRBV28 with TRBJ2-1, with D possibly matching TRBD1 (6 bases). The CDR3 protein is CASSISQGGNEQFF. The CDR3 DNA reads TGTGCCAGCAGTATTTCACAGGGCGGGAATGAGCAGTTCTTC.